This is a list of T cell receptor beta chains from one sample in a study of regulatory T cells in long-lasting Graves disease. In TCRdb, the multiplex PCR reads were re-called with MiXCR into one record per CDR3 protein. The table includes roughly 500,000 distinct CDR3 sequences, around 12% detected once. These data were likewise used in another study, on T cells in Graves' hyperthyroidism and ophthalmopathy.

The specimen was peripheral blood mononuclear cells (PBMCs), collected at new diagnosis, from a patient treated with antithyroid drugs. Every receptor here comes from a woman aged 30 to 39 with Graves disease. Both conserved end residues are part of each CDR3. A D gene is named only where the DNA matches it firmly. Expanded clones get a size class; other rows say once, few or many, or leave the size out.

>TRBV24-1|-|-|TRBJ2-3
TGTGCCACCAGTGATTTGTCGGCAGAAAACACAGATACGCAGTATTTT
CATSDLSAENTDTQYF
>TRBV28|many|TRBD2|TRBJ2-1
TGTGCCAGCAGTTTAATCCGTTCCGCCGGGAACCCCGGGGGGACCAATGAGCAGTTCTTC
CASSLIRSAGNPGGTNEQFF
>TRBV6-1|many|-|TRBJ2-2
TGTGCCAGCAGTCGTTTGGGGGCCACCGGGGAGCTGTTTTTT
CASSRLGATGELFF
>TRBV10-1|-|TRBD2|TRBJ2-3
TGCGCCAGCAGTGAGTCGGTGGGGCTAGCGGGACATACGCAGTATTTT
CASSESVGLAGHTQYF
>TRBV20-1|-|TRBD2|TRBJ2-1
TGCAGTGCTCCCAGCGGGGTGTACAATGAGCAGTTCTTC
CSAPSGVYNEQFF
>TRBV24-1|many|-|TRBJ1-4
TGTGCCACCAGTGGCCGGGCAGGGGAGACTGAAAAACTGTTTTTT
CATSGRAGETEKLFF
>TRBV27|few|-|TRBJ2-7
TGTGCCAGCAGTTCCGACAGACACTCCGTCGAGCAGTACTTC
CASSSDRHSVEQYF
>TRBV7-2|many|-|TRBJ2-3
TGTGCCAGCAGCTTACGGGGCCGAACAGATACGCAGTATTTT
CASSLRGRTDTQYF
>TRBV28|many|TRBD2|TRBJ2-1
TGTGCCAGCAGCTCTATAGCGGGAGGCCCCCCAAGCTCCTACAATGAGCAGTTCTTC
CASSSIAGGPPSSYNEQFF
>TRBV6-2/TRBV6-3|many|-|TRBJ2-1
TGTGCCAGCAGTTCGCATCGTTTGAGTTCCTACAATGAGCAGTTCTTC
CASSSHRLSSYNEQFF
>TRBV2|many|TRBD2|TRBJ2-3
TGTGCCAGCAAGGATAGACTAGCGGGCACAGATACGCAGTATTTT
CASKDRLAGTDTQYF
>TRBV6-1|-|-|TRBJ2-7
TGTGCCAGCAGTAAGGCCTCGAACTACGAGCAGTACTTC
CASSKASNYEQYF
>TRBV19|-|TRBD2|TRBJ2-1
TGTGCCAGTAACACCCCGACTAGCGGGAGTAAGGATGAGCAGTTCTTC
CASNTPTSGSKDEQFF
>TRBV7-9|-|TRBD1|TRBJ1-2
TGTGCCAGCAGCCGGACAGGGGGTAACTATGGCTACACCTTC
CASSRTGGNYGYTF
>TRBV13|-|-|TRBJ2-2
TGTGCCAGCAGGGAAGGTAGCGCAGGGGTTAGCGGGGAGCTGTTTTTT
CASREGSAGVSGELFF
>TRBV11-2|many|-|TRBJ1-6
TGTGCCAGCAGCTTAGATCGACAGGTCCGGCGGTCACCCCTCCACTTT
CASSLDRQVRRSPLHF
>TRBV7-9|few|-|TRBJ2-2
TGTGCCAGCAGCCCCGCCTGGGCGAGGAACACCGGGGAGCTGTTTTTT
CASSPAWARNTGELFF
>TRBV2|many|-|TRBJ1-2
TGTGCCAGGATGGAGACTAACTATGGCTACACCTTC
CARMETNYGYTF
>TRBV20-1|many|TRBD2|TRBJ2-5
TGCAGTGCTAGAGGGAGGACTAGCGGGAGCGAGACCCAGTACTTC
CSARGRTSGSETQYF
>TRBV5-1|-|-|TRBJ2-3
TGCGCCAGCAGACCCGGGAGTAGCACAGATACGCAGTATTTT
CASRPGSSTDTQYF
>TRBV5-5|many|-|TRBJ2-5
TGTGCCAGCAGGGTGGAGGGGGCGGCCCAGACCCAGTACTTC
CASRVEGAAQTQYF
>TRBV2|few|TRBD1|TRBJ2-5
TGTGCCGCAACTATAGGCCGGACAGGGGGCGCGAATATAGAGACCCAGTACTTC
CAATIGRTGGANIETQYF
>TRBV27|-|-|TRBJ1-2
TGTGCCAGCAGTTTATCGATGAACTATGGCTACACCTTC
CASSLSMNYGYTF
>TRBV20-1|many|-|TRBJ2-7
TGCAGTGCTAGAGATCGAGAATTAGGGACAACCTACGAGCAGTACTTC
CSARDRELGTTYEQYF
>TRBV5-6|few|-|TRBJ1-2
TGTGCCAGCAGCTTGGCCCGAAACTTACCGGGACAATCCTTC
CASSLARNLPGQSF
>TRBV10-3|many|-|TRBJ2-3
TGTGCCATCATGGGGAGAGAAAAAACAGATACGCAGTATTTT
CAIMGREKTDTQYF
>TRBV5-5|many|TRBD1|TRBJ2-7
TGTGCCAGCAGCGGAGCCGGGACAGGGAAAGGCTACGAGCAGTACTTC
CASSGAGTGKGYEQYF
>TRBV12-3/TRBV12-4|many|-|TRBJ1-2
TGTGCCAGCAGTTCTGGGAGGACAGCTAACTATGGCTACACCTTC
CASSSGRTANYGYTF
>TRBV2|-|TRBD2|TRBJ2-1
TGTGCCAGCAGATTTGCGCGGGAGCATGAGCAGTTCTTC
CASRFAREHEQFF
>TRBV25-1|few|-|TRBJ1-4
TGTGCCAGCAGTGAAATCCAGGGACCAACTAATGAAAAACTGTTTTTT
CASSEIQGPTNEKLFF
>TRBV29-1|few|-|TRBJ2-3
TGCGGCGTGGAAGAAGACACTAGCACAGATACGCAGTATTTT
CGVEEDTSTDTQYF
>TRBV7-8|many|-|TRBJ1-1
TGTGCCAGCAGCTTAGAGGCACCGTCTCTGAACACTGAAGCTTTCTTT
CASSLEAPSLNTEAFF
>TRBV4-3|few|TRBD2|TRBJ2-1
TGCGCCAGCAGCCTAACCGCGCTAGCGGGAGTTTACCATGAGCAGTTCTTC
CASSLTALAGVYHEQFF
>TRBV11-2|many|-|TRBJ1-1
TGTGCCAGCAGCATCCAGAGAAGGAGCTCAGCTTTCTTT
CASSIQRRSSAFF
>TRBV6-1|many|-|TRBJ1-4
TGTGCCACCGCATGGGAAGCAACTAATGAAAAACTGTTTTTT
CATAWEATNEKLFF
>TRBV19|few|-|TRBJ1-3
TGTGCCAGTGATGGGGTTTCGGACGGAAACACCATATATTTT
CASDGVSDGNTIYF
>TRBV6-5|many|TRBD2|TRBJ2-1
TGTGCCAGCAGTTACTCGACTAGCGGGAGGATTTATAATGAGCAGTTCTTC
CASSYSTSGRIYNEQFF
>TRBV28|few|-|TRBJ1-1
TGTGCCAGCAGCTATTTCAATTCTTATTTT
CASSYFNSYF
>TRBV20-1|many|TRBD2|TRBJ2-1
TGCAGTGCTTTCAGCGGGAGGGCCAGGGATGAGCAGTTCTTC
CSAFSGRARDEQFF
>TRBV5-1|-|TRBD1|TRBJ2-1
TGCGCCAGCAGCTTCAAGGGGGCGATGGAAAATGAGCAGTTCTTC
CASSFKGAMENEQFF
>TRBV30|many|-|TRBJ1-1
TGTGCCTGGAGCTCGACAGGATTGCGGACTGAAGCTTTCTTT
CAWSSTGLRTEAFF
>TRBV11-2|many|-|TRBJ1-2
TGTGCCAGCAGCTTAGGGCTGAACAGGGCCTATGGCTACACCTTC
CASSLGLNRAYGYTF
>TRBV19|few|-|TRBJ1-4
TGTGCCAGTAGTATAGTCGGACACGGAGAAAAACTGTTTTTT
CASSIVGHGEKLFF
>TRBV27|many|-|TRBJ1-2
TGTGCCAGCAGTTTAACTATCAGGGGAGATCGTAACTATGGCTACACCTTC
CASSLTIRGDRNYGYTF
>TRBV20-1|-|TRBD2|TRBJ2-1
TGCAGTGCCCGAGCGGGGACCTACAATGAGCAGTTCTTC
CSARAGTYNEQFF